This T cell receptor beta chain was sequenced in a study of shared clonotypes between healthy human individuals. Looking at the study overall: Each donor contributed plates that comprised three CD4 naive, three CD4 memory, two CD8 naive and one CD8 memory. Study findings and constraints: Clonotypes shared by all four sorted-subset donors had higher generation probabilities than non-shared clonotypes.

Sorted-subset replicate PCR reactions contained roughly 200 ng DNA, corresponding to some 29,000 T cell genomes. In the original analysis: ImmunoSEQ sequences covered only the junction and lacked quality scores; filtering therefore differed. Assay: immunoSEQ multiplex PCR; the TCRdb copy retains only in-frame clones and omits some. The V and J calls and the clone size are those of that table, but D and trimming were determined from the DNA. This table holds some 1,400,000 clones, more than 95% found once. Of note for this clone: Its specificity is unknown.

Per the germline V gene, CDR1 is LNHNV and CDR2 is YYDKDF (reference sequence). Trimming removed 1 base from V and 2 bases from J, with 11 bases in between. The CDR3 contains 15 residues. This clonotype was obtained from a man aged 25 to 40 in good health. Sequences were obtained from naive CD4+ T cells sorted from blood. Subset described: CD45RA+ positively selected. The chain employs TRBV15 and TRBJ2-5, with a possible D match to TRBD2 (6 bases). The CDR3 region has the DNA TGTGCCACCAGCAGAGCCGGGACTTCGCAAGAGACCCAGTACTTC. Translating it yields CATSRAGTSQETQYF.